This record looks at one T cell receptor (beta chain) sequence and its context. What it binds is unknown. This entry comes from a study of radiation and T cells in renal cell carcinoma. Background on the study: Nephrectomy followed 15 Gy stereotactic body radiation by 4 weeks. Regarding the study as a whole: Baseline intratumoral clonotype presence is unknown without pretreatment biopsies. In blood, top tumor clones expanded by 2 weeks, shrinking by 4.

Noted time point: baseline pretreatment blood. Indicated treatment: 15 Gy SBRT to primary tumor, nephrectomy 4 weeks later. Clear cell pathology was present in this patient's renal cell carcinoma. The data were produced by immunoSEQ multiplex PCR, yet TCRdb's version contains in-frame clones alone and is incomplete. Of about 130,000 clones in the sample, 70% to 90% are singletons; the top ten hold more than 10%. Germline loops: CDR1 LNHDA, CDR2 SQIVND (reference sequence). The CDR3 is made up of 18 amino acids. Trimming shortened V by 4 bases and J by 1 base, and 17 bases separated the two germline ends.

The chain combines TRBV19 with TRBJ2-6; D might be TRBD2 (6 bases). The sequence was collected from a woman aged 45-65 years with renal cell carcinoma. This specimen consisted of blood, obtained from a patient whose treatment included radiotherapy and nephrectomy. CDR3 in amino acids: CASSTQPGLTSGANVLTF. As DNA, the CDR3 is TGTGCCAGTAGTACCCAACCGGGACTGACATCTGGGGCCAACGTCCTGACTTTC.